This TCR beta chain was retrieved from a study of long-term antiretroviral therapy in people with HIV. The run of the v3.0 immunoSEQ assay was at survey level. Profiling relied on immunoSEQ multiplex PCR, and the TCRdb table lists in-frame clones only, not all of them. The table includes about 17,000 clones, around 84% detected once. Overall study findings and caveats: Dominant in the repertoire at all time points were clones expanded before ART. Diversity measured after ART increased yet remained under transplant donor controls. Repertoires from HIV showed CDR3 length ranges narrower than those of controls.

With V trimmed by 1 base and J by 7 bases, 4 bases remained unmatched. This CDR3 region has 15 residues. The germline V gene encodes CDR1 LGHNA and CDR2 YNFKEQ. A remark on this clone: What it binds is not known.

The rearrangement links TRBV4-2 to TRBJ2-1; TRBD2 matches 10 bases. The input for sequencing was unsorted PBMCs, taken 0.1 years after starting antiretroviral therapy. The TCR was taken from a man younger than 30 with HIV. CDR3 sequence (DNA): TGTGCCAGCAGCCAAGCTCCAGCGGGGGGGAATGAGCAGTTCTTC. Translation: CASSQAPAGGNEQFF.